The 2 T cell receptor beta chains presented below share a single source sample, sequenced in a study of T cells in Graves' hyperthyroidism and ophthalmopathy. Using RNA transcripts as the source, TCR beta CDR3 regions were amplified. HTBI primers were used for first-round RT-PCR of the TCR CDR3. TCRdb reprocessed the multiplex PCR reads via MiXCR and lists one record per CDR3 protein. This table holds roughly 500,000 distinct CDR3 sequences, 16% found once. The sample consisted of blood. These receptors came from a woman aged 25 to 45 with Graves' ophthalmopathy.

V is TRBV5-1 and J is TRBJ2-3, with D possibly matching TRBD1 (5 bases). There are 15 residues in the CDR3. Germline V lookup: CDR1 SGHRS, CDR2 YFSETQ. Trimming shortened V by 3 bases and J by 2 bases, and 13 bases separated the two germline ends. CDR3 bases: TGCGCCAGCAGCTACTCAGGACACACCACAGATACGCAGTATTTT. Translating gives CASSYSGHTTDTQYF.

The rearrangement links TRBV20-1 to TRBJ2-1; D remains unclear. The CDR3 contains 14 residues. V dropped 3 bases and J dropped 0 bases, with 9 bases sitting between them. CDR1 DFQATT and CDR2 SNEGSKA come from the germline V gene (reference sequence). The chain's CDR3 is CSASTTYSYNEQFF. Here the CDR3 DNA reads TGCAGTGCTAGCACAACCTACTCCTACAATGAGCAGTTCTTC.